The entry below describes one T cell receptor beta chain. Its antigen is not known. The use of a sample-barcoded 5' primer and a J-beta primer mix characterized a second PCR of about 6 to 11 cycles. TCRdb itself ran the 5' RACE reads through MiXCR, one entry per CDR3 protein. The sample yields around 1,000,000 distinct CDR3 sequences, almost 25% seen once. Isolating PBMCs gave at least 6 million of these cells per sample. These data come from a study of blood T cells in healthy people across ages. Study results and caveats: As age increased, TCR beta diversity per million T cells fell in a roughly linear fashion.

The same sample was also used in a study of T cells of mothers and their children. As that study records: Donation involved three healthy Caucasian mothers and the six children that they had. The TCR beta CDR3 read count exceeded 8 million for each mother and was 2.5 million to 3 million for each child.

Sequenced material: blood. The source of this sequence is a girl aged 2 to 10 in good health.

This chain's CDR3 is CSARAPRVPNEKLFF. Written as DNA, the CDR3 is TGCAGTGCTAGAGCCCCCAGGGTGCCTAATGAAAAACTGTTTTTT. V usage is TRBV20-1 and J usage is TRBJ1-4; the D gene is possibly TRBD1 (5 bases). CDR3 length: 15 amino acids. Germline values: CDR1 DFQATT, CDR2 SNEGSKA (reference sequence). Trimming cost V 1 base and J 3 bases, with 12 bases left between them.